The 11 T cell receptor beta chains below come from one sample, sequenced in a study of blood T cell repertoires in COVID-19. The table came from immunoSEQ multiplex PCR; TCRdb's copy has only in-frame clones and leaves some out. The sample lists more than 75,000 clones, approximately 87% seen once, with approximately 15% in the top ten. Sequenced material: peripheral blood. Receptors were obtained from a woman in her 70s with acute or convalescent COVID-19.

The gene calls are TRBV5-1 and TRBJ2-1; perhaps TRBD2 as D (6 bases). This CDR3 is built from 15 residues. From germline, CDR1 is SGHRS and CDR2 YFSETQ. Deletions cut 0 bases from V and 8 bases from J, with 15 bases between. The CDR3 DNA reads TGCGCCAGCAGCTTGGTAGCGGAGGAGAGGCATGAGCAGTTCTTC. Its translation is CASSLVAEERHEQFF.

J is TRBJ2-4 and V is TRBV28; 7 bases align to TRBD2. The CDR3 sequence is 16 residues long. Germline values: CDR1 MDHEN, CDR2 SYDVKM. The J segment lost 0 bases and the V segment lost 5 bases, leaving 7 bases of the junction unmatched. As DNA, the CDR3 is TGTGCCAGCAGTCTCCTTCGGGGGGTAGCCAAAAACATTCAGTACTTC. It encodes CASSLLRGVAKNIQYF.

This chain links TRBV27 with TRBJ1-5, with D perhaps matching TRBD1 (6 bases). This CDR3 is 19 amino acids long. Trimming stripped 5 bases from V and 0 bases from J, with 23 bases between. In germline, CDR1 is MNHEY, CDR2 SMNVEV (reference sequence). Here the CDR3 reads CASSPGDSGGPYSNQPQHF. The CDR3 nucleotides are TGTGCCAGCAGTCCCGGGGACTCCGGGGGGCCGTATAGCAATCAGCCCCAGCATTTT.

The chain joins TRBV27 to TRBJ1-6; TRBD1 might be the D (5 bases). The CDR3 covers 15 residues. V was clipped by 3 bases and J by 9 bases, with 15 bases between them. Germline CDR1 is MNHEY and CDR2 is SMNVEV (reference sequence). The CDR3 DNA reads TGTGCCAGCAGTTTGTCGGACACCGGCCTTTCACCCCTCCACTTT. Translation gives CASSLSDTGLSPLHF.

This clone was counted a single time. This chain links TRBV3-1 (or the pseudogene TRBV3-2) with TRBJ2-2; D is ambiguous. Germline V lookup: CDR1 LGHDT, CDR2 YNNKEL (reference sequence). V was clipped by 4 bases and J by 0 bases, with 6 bases between them. The CDR3 extends over 14 amino acids. CDR3 bases: TGTGCCAGCAGCCTTGGGCCGAACACCGGGGAGCTGTTTTTT. It yields the protein CASSLGPNTGELFF.

The genes are TRBV5-6 and TRBJ2-1; TRBD1 matches at 8 bases. The junction had 5 bases not matched to a gene; V was cut back by 2 bases and J by 1 base. Per the germline V gene, CDR1 is SGHDT and CDR2 is YYEEEE. The CDR3 consists of 16 residues. The chain's CDR3 is CASSLTTGASYNEQFF. Written as DNA, the CDR3 is TGTGCCAGCAGCTTAACGACAGGGGCATCCTACAATGAGCAGTTCTTC.

This clone was seen a few times. V and J are TRBV5-8 and TRBJ2-6; the D is unclear. V was shortened by 1 base and J by 4 bases, with 9 bases between the two germline ends. The CDR3 sequence is 15 residues long. Germline CDR1 and CDR2: SGHTS and YDEGEE. The CDR3 DNA is TGTGCCAGCAGCTTGCCAGGCACCGGGGCCAACGTCCTGACTTTC. As protein: CASSLPGTGANVLTF.

The V call is TRBV7-7, the J call TRBJ1-2; TRBD1 aligns across 10 bases. The germline V gene has CDR1 SSHAT and CDR2 FNYEAQ (reference sequence). The J segment lost 4 bases and the V segment lost 5 bases, leaving 7 bases of the junction unmatched. The CDR3 loop spans 15 amino acids. Here the CDR3 reads CASSPGQGVFYGYTF. The CDR3 nucleotides read TGTGCCAGCAGCCCCGGACAGGGGGTTTTCTATGGCTACACCTTC.

The rearrangement uses TRBV4-3 and TRBJ2-1; 12 bases line up with TRBD1. The V segment lost 11 bases and the J segment 3 bases; nucleotides outside the gene matches: 5. CDR3 length: 14 residues. Per the germline V gene, CDR1 is LGHNA and CDR2 is YSLEER. The CDR3 bases are TGCGCCTCCGGGACAGGGGGCTACTACAATGAGCAGTTCTTC. This gives the protein CASGTGGYYNEQFF.

The chain has TRBV27 and TRBJ2-1; tentative D call: TRBD2 (7 bases). CDR3 length: 14 residues. Germline CDR1 reads MNHEY; CDR2 reads SMNVEV (reference sequence). V was trimmed by 4 bases and J by 3 bases, leaving 10 bases between them. The CDR3 bases are TGTGCCAGCAGTTCGGGGGGCTTCTACAATGAGCAGTTCTTC. Translating gives CASSSGGFYNEQFF.

This chain uses TRBV27 with TRBJ1-1; 8 nucleotides align to TRBD1. Germline V gene lookup returns CDR1 MNHEY and CDR2 SMNVEV (reference sequence). The V gene end was trimmed by 5 bases and the J gene end by 3 bases; junction bases not matched to a gene: 2. The CDR3 loop spans 13 amino acids. CDR3 coding DNA: TGTGCCAGCAGTAGACAGGGGCACACTGAAGCTTTCTTT. Translation gives CASSRQGHTEAFF.